The T cell receptor (beta chain) described here comes from a study of human T cells and chemical hapten exposure. Each cDNA molecule in the library carried unique molecular identifiers. Authors' processing steps: Counting gave a median of about 89,000 TCRs per sample, with values ranging from roughly 23,224 to 700,000. TCRdb analysed the RACE reads with MiXCR anew, one entry per CDR3 protein. TCRdb, not the authors, supplied the V and J calls. The repertoire includes some 400,000 distinct CDR3 sequences, about 4.8% of them detected once, and 2% to 2.5% sits in the top ten. There are many counts of this clonotype. Noted time point: patch test 1, 2 weeks after DPC sensitization. Specified treatment: therapeutic diphenylcyclopropenone sensitization with weekly scalp DPC. CDR1 and CDR2 (germline): DFQATT, SNEGSKA (reference sequence). V lost 3 bases to trimming and J lost 7 bases, with 9 bases between them. This CDR3 is built from 12 residues.

The genes are TRBV20-1 and TRBJ1-4; D is undetermined. The specimen comprised whole blood, sampled in connection with sensitization to the hapten diphenylcyclopropenone (DPC). The sequence was obtained from a woman between 50 and 59 years old with alopecia areata. Some clones in this sample may be carry-over from other donors' samples. CDR3 residues: CSASDIGEKLFF. CDR3 DNA sequence: TGCAGTGCTAGTGATATCGGTGAAAAACTGTTTTTT.